Below, 6 T cell receptor beta chains from the same sample are listed, as sequenced in a study of blood T cell repertoires in COVID-19 (dated by TCRdb to about 2020). The library was made by the immunoSEQ multiplex PCR assay. Imported from immuneACCESS, the table was reduced by TCRdb to in-frame sequences with V and J called. These copies leave out some clones; in studies compared against another copy, an unresolved V gene accounts for under half, and the cause of the remainder is not known. The sample has under 250,000 clones on record, 80% to 90% of them singletons. The ten top clones hold around 3% of the sample. The sequenced sample was PBMCs or T cells enriched from blood (not recorded which). These receptor sequences come from a woman aged 40 to 50 who had been exposed to COVID-19.

The V and J genes are TRBV6-2 or TRBV6-3 and TRBJ1-5; D uncertain. The germline gives CDR1 MNHEY, CDR2 SVGEGT. V lost 2 bases and J 0 bases, leaving 8 bases between the germline ends. The CDR3 totals 15 residues. CDR3 sequence reads: CASSYRGFSNQPQHF. As DNA, the CDR3 is TGTGCCAGCAGTTACCGCGGGTTTAGCAATCAGCCCCAGCATTTT.

The V gene is TRBV29-1, the J gene TRBJ1-1; no firm D call. CDR1 is SQVTM and CDR2 is ANQGSEA in the germline V gene. V dropped 3 bases and J dropped 6 bases, with 5 bases sitting between them. This CDR3 comprises 10 residues. CDR3 nucleotide sequence: TGCAGCGTTGACCTGTCTGAAGCTTTCTTT. This encodes CSVDLSEAFF.

The rearrangement uses TRBV24-1 and TRBJ1-2; no definite D call. Trimming left V 3 bases short and J 6 bases short, with 22 bases between. The CDR3 runs 17 residues. Germline V gives CDR1 KGHDR, CDR2 SFDVKD. This CDR3 reads CATSDRRKSGPWDGYTF. The CDR3 DNA reads TGTGCCACCAGTGATCGTAGGAAATCAGGCCCTTGGGATGGCTACACCTTC.

The chain has TRBV7-2 and TRBJ1-5; possibly TRBD1 for D (5 bases). The CDR3 loop spans 15 amino acids. V gave up 1 base and J gave up 1 base, with 8 bases separating them. In germline, CDR1 is SGHTA, CDR2 FQGNSA. In DNA, the CDR3 is TGTGCCAGCAGCTTAGGGGGCGGAAGCAATCAGCCCCAGCATTTT. Protein: CASSLGGGSNQPQHF.

V and J are TRBV9 and TRBJ1-1; 7 nucleotides match TRBD1. Germline CDR1 SGDLS, CDR2 YYNGEE. J lost 8 bases, V lost 4 bases, and 14 bases had no gene match. The CDR3 covers 15 residues. For the CDR3, the DNA is TGTGCCAGCAGCACCCAACAGGGGTCCGGCCGGGAAGCTTTCTTT. It codes for CASSTQQGSGREAFF.

The table lists this clone with a few counts. The J gene is TRBJ1-6, the V gene TRBV11-3; 8 positions agree with TRBD1. The CDR3 spans 16 residues. Per germline, CDR1 SGHNT and CDR2 YENEEA. Losses at the gene ends were 5 bases for V and 4 bases for J; bases not matched to a gene: 7. CDR3 DNA: TGTGCCAGCAGCACTCGGACAGGGTATTATAATTCACCCCTCCACTTT. This translates into CASSTRTGYYNSPLHF.